The table lists the clone carrying this TCR beta chain with a few counts. The data were obtained in a study of identical twins. In TCRdb, the 5' RACE reads were re-called with MiXCR into one record per CDR3 protein. Among 470,000 or so distinct CDR3 sequences listed, around 24% were seen once. The CDR3 contains 13 residues. Trimming removed 5 bases from V and 0 bases from J, with 11 bases in between. Germline CDR1 reads DFQATT; CDR2 reads SNEGSKA (reference sequence). These data were also reused for a study on T cells expressing NK-cell markers. That source reports: Among the eight sequenced donors, seven tested HCMV-seropositive and one tested seronegative. Whether expanded NKG2C-expressing T cell clones recognize HCMV is unknown.

This TCR was sampled from a woman younger than 30 in good health. The sequencing input was CD4+ T cells sorted from blood. The rearrangement uses TRBV20-1 and TRBJ2-7; D might be TRBD2 (6 bases). CDR3 amino acids: CSAASASSYEQYF. CDR3 DNA sequence: TGCAGTGCTGCTAGCGCCAGCTCCTACGAGCAGTACTTC.